The 9 T cell receptor beta chains presented below share a single source sample, sequenced in a study of T cell responses to AZD1222 COVID-19 vaccine. Using immunoSEQ multiplex PCR, the repertoire was profiled, and TCRdb retains in-frame clones only, with some absent. The sample carries about 130,000 clones, approximately 88% recorded once. The sample consisted of peripheral blood, taken 28 days after the second AZD1222 dose. Receptors originate from an adult who received the AZD1222 COVID-19 vaccine.

The chain carries TRBV27 and TRBJ2-7; D call uncertain. This CDR3 spans 12 amino acids. Germline V gene lookup returns CDR1 MNHEY and CDR2 SMNVEV (reference sequence). V was pared by 2 bases and J by 3 bases, with 5 bases between. CDR3 region: CASSLNGYEQYF. CDR3 nucleotides: TGTGCCAGCAGTTTAAACGGCTACGAGCAGTACTTC.

This clone showed up just once. The V and J genes are TRBV5-1 and TRBJ2-2; 10 bases agree with TRBD2. Per the germline V gene, CDR1 is SGHRS and CDR2 is YFSETQ. CDR3 length: 15 amino acids. J gave up 7 bases and V 4 bases, and 7 bases lay outside the gene matches. CDR3 bases: TGCGCCAGCAGCGACAGCGGGGGGGCCTTCGGGGAGCTGTTTTTT. Translation gives CASSDSGGAFGELFF.

J is TRBJ2-7 and V is TRBV19; the match to TRBD2 covers 9 bases. Per the germline V gene, CDR1 is LNHDA and CDR2 is SQIVND (reference sequence). Trimming cost V 6 bases and J 2 bases; bases outside gene matches: 8. This CDR3 contains 15 residues. The CDR3 loop reads CASSRRTSDPYEQYF. The DNA for the CDR3 is TGTGCCAGTAGCCGACGGACTAGCGATCCCTACGAGCAGTACTTC.

The V and J genes are TRBV20-1 and TRBJ2-7; TRBD2 might be the D (5 bases). This CDR3 is built from 11 residues. V was pared by 2 bases and J by 5 bases, with 7 bases between. Germline V gene sequence: CDR1 DFQATT, CDR2 SNEGSKA (reference sequence). The CDR3 is CSARWGDEQYF. The CDR3 DNA sequence: TGCAGTGCTAGATGGGGAGACGAGCAGTACTTC.

The gene calls are TRBV5-6 and TRBJ1-4; D not resolved. Germline CDR1 SGHDT, CDR2 YYEEEE. The CDR3 has 17 residues. The V and J ends lost 2 bases and 0 bases respectively, with 14 bases between them. CDR3 sequence: CASSLGQLPATNEKLFF. The CDR3 DNA follows: TGTGCCAGCAGCTTAGGTCAGTTACCTGCAACTAATGAAAAACTGTTTTTT.

The rearrangement links TRBV6-5 to TRBJ1-5; D gene uncertain. Germline CDR1 is MNHEY and CDR2 is SVGAGI. The V end lost 2 bases, the J end lost 1 base, and 6 bases lay between the germline ends. The CDR3 sequence is 14 residues long. CDR3 region: CASSYRQSNQPQHF. Here the CDR3 DNA reads TGTGCCAGCAGTTACCGGCAGAGCAATCAGCCCCAGCATTTT.

This chain uses TRBV27 with TRBJ1-3; D is ambiguous. The germline CDR1 and CDR2 sequences are MNHEY and SMNVEV (reference sequence). The germline V and J ends were trimmed by 7 bases and 2 bases, with 12 bases remaining between them. The CDR3 is made up of 14 amino acids. CDR3 loop: CASKIGSAGNTIYF. The CDR3 nucleotides are TGTGCCAGCAAGATTGGGTCGGCTGGAAACACCATATATTTT.

The chain employs TRBV6-5 and TRBJ1-1, with D perhaps TRBD1 (6 bases). From germline, CDR1 is MNHEY and CDR2 SVGAGI. This CDR3 has 15 amino acids. The V end was cut by 2 bases, the J end by 4 bases, with 14 bases between. The CDR3 coding sequence is TGTGCCAGCAGTTACGGGAGGGCGACAGGCACTGAAGCTTTCTTT. It yields the protein CASSYGRATGTEAFF.

A single count supports this clone. The CDR3 spells CASSPGGMGPPYEQYF. The CDR3 DNA sequence: TGCGCCAGCAGCCCCGGGGGGATGGGGCCCCCCTACGAGCAGTACTTC. V and J are TRBV5-1 and TRBJ2-7; 7 bases align to TRBD2. V lost 4 bases and J lost 2; bases outside the gene matches: 12. This CDR3 has 16 amino acids. Germline V gene data show CDR1 as SGHRS and CDR2 as YFSETQ.